This T cell receptor (beta chain) derives from a study of CD8+CD57+ T cells in acquired aplastic anemia. Deletions cut 5 bases from V and 7 bases from J, with 15 bases between. Germline-derived CDR1 and CDR2 are SGHTA and FQGNSA. This CDR3 region has 13 residues. For CDR3 and TCR beta VDJ profiling, genomic DNA was the template used. TCRdb reprocessed the reads via MiXCR and lists one record per CDR3 protein. Of 450,000 to 600,000 distinct CDR3 sequences in the sample, less than 35% were seen once. This clonotype was seen at least ten times. Sequencing involved patients with CD8+CD57+ cell expansion previously shown by flow cytometry.

The rearrangement links TRBV7-2 to TRBJ2-7; a possible D gene is TRBD2 (6 bases). This clonotype was sampled from a human donor with aplastic anemia. Sequencing was done on a sample of sorted CD4+, CD8+, or CD8+CD57+ T cells (not recorded which) from PBMCs. The CDR3 sequence: CASSLDGGWEQYF. In DNA form, the CDR3 reads TGTGCCAGCAGCCTAGACGGGGGTTGGGAGCAGTACTTC.